The clone carrying this T cell receptor (beta chain) was found many times. Time point here: newly diagnosed GD, antithyroid drugs for less than 3 months. PBMCs were the source of the RNA used for TCR sequencing. This specimen belongs to a study of regulatory T cells in long-lasting Graves disease. The authors built TCR beta libraries using iRepertoire HTBI primers and Arm-PCR of CDR3 regions. TCRdb analysed the multiplex PCR reads with MiXCR anew, one entry per CDR3 protein. The sample shows 350,000 to 550,000 distinct CDR3 sequences, less than 15% of them seen only once. Germline CDR1 and CDR2: SGHAT and FQNNGV. This CDR3 has 12 amino acids. V gave up 3 bases and J gave up 5 bases, with 6 bases separating them. This sample also belongs to another study, concerning T cells in Graves' hyperthyroidism and ophthalmopathy.

The J gene is TRBJ2-3, the V gene TRBV11-2, with D unresolved. The sample was peripheral blood mononuclear cells (PBMCs), taken at new diagnosis, from a patient treated with antithyroid drugs. The sequence was collected from a woman aged 50 to 60 with Graves disease. This CDR3 reads CASSLPGDTQYF. The CDR3 coding sequence is TGTGCCAGCAGCTTGCCTGGAGATACGCAGTATTTT.